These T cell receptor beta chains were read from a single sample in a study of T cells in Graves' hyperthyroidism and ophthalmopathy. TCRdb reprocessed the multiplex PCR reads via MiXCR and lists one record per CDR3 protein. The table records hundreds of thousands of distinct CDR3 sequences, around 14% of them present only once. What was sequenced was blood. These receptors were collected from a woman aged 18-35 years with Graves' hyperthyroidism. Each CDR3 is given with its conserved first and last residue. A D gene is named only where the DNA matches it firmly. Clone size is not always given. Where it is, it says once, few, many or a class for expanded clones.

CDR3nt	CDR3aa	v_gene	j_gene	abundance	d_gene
TGCAGTGCTCTTGACAGGACCTTCTATGGCTACACCTTC	CSALDRTFYGYTF	TRBV20-1	TRBJ1-2	NA	NA
TGTGCCAGCAGTTCTTGGACGTATACCTACGAGCAGTACTTC	CASSSWTYTYEQYF	TRBV28	TRBJ2-7	many	NA
TGTGCCAGTAGTATTAATGGGGGCCCCGGGGAGCTGTTTTTT	CASSINGGPGELFF	TRBV19	TRBJ2-2	many	NA
TGTGCCAGCAGTTACCCGGGACAGGCACTTAGCTCCTACGAGCAGTACTTC	CASSYPGQALSSYEQYF	TRBV6-5	TRBJ2-7	NA	TRBD1
TGTGCCAGCAGCTTAGGAGCAGGTAACTACGAGCAGTACTTC	CASSLGAGNYEQYF	TRBV7-9	TRBJ2-7	many	NA
TGTGCCACCAGACAGGGCGCGAGCACAGATACGCAGTATTTT	CATRQGASTDTQYF	TRBV19	TRBJ2-3	few	TRBD1
TGTGCCAGTAGTATAGACCGGGACAAGTCGAACACCGGGGAGCTGTTTTTT	CASSIDRDKSNTGELFF	TRBV19	TRBJ2-2	NA	NA
TGTGCCAGCAGCCCCCATCATACGGCTGAAGCTTTCTTT	CASSPHHTAEAFF	TRBV7-3	TRBJ1-1	many	NA
TGCAGCGTGGTGGGACTGACGAATGAGCAGTTCTTC	CSVVGLTNEQFF	TRBV29-1	TRBJ2-1	many	NA
TGTGCCTTCAGGGGGGGTTACTACGAGCAGTACTTC	CAFRGGYYEQYF	TRBV30	TRBJ2-7	NA	NA
TGCAGCGTTGAGGGAGGGAATGAGCAGTTCTTC	CSVEGGNEQFF	TRBV29-1	TRBJ2-1	many	TRBD2
TGTGCCAGCAGGTCAATCCGACAGGGCAAGCAGCCCCAGCATTTT	CASRSIRQGKQPQHF	TRBV6-1	TRBJ1-5	many	TRBD1
TGTGCCAGCAGCTTAGCCGCCGGGACAGGGGGCACTGAAGCTTTCTTT	CASSLAAGTGGTEAFF	TRBV11-2	TRBJ1-1	many	TRBD1
TGTGCCAGCAGCTTATTCCTGCTGGACAGGGGTAACACTGAAGCTTTCTTT	CASSLFLLDRGNTEAFF	TRBV7-2	TRBJ1-1	many	TRBD1
TGCGCCAGCAGCTGGGGACTAAACACCGGGGAGCTGTTTTTT	CASSWGLNTGELFF	TRBV5-1	TRBJ2-2	few	TRBD2
TGTGCCAGCAGTCTCCTTGGGGAGGGTAACTATGGCTACACCTTC	CASSLLGEGNYGYTF	TRBV28	TRBJ1-2	many	NA
TGTGCCAGCAGTATCTCAGGACTGGGGAGTGACAATGAGCAGTTCTTC	CASSISGLGSDNEQFF	TRBV6-2/TRBV6-3	TRBJ2-1	many	NA
TGTGCCAGCAGTTACAGTGTGGACCCATCCTACGAGCAGTACTTC	CASSYSVDPSYEQYF	TRBV6-1	TRBJ2-7	many	NA
TGTGCCAGCAGACCGGGGAGGCGAAATCAGCCCCAGCATTTT	CASRPGRRNQPQHF	TRBV12-3/TRBV12-4	TRBJ1-5	NA	NA
TGTGCCAGCAGTGGGCTGGGGCAAGAGACCCAGTACTTC	CASSGLGQETQYF	TRBV6-1	TRBJ2-5	many	NA
TGTGCCAGCAGCCCAGGGTACCGTGAGCAGTTCTTC	CASSPGYREQFF	TRBV9	TRBJ2-1	few	NA
TGTGCCAGCAGTTACAGGGGTGAGGAGACCCAGTACTTC	CASSYRGEETQYF	TRBV12-3/TRBV12-4	TRBJ2-5	many	TRBD1
TGTGCCAGCAGCGCGGGTTGGGAGACCCAGTACTTC	CASSAGWETQYF	TRBV28	TRBJ2-5	many	NA
TGCAGCGTTGGGTCGGGTGGCTACACCTTC	CSVGSGGYTF	TRBV29-1	TRBJ1-2	many	NA
TGTGCCAGCAGTGCAGAAAGGGACAGGGTTTACGGTGAAGCTTTCTTT	CASSAERDRVYGEAFF	TRBV2	TRBJ1-1	many	TRBD1
TGTGCCAGCAGCTTGGAACAATTCACCGGGGAGCTGTTTTTT	CASSLEQFTGELFF	TRBV11-1	TRBJ2-2	many	NA
TGTGCCAGCAGCTCACGACAGGGAGGCGAGCAGTACTTC	CASSSRQGGEQYF	TRBV13	TRBJ2-7	many	NA
TGTGCCAGTAAACCAGGGTCTGGCTACACCTTC	CASKPGSGYTF	TRBV2	TRBJ1-2	many	NA
TGTGCCACCAGTCCGACGGAGCCTCTGGAGACCCAGTACTTC	CATSPTEPLETQYF	TRBV24-1	TRBJ2-5	many	NA
TGTGCCAGCACCTACAGGGAGGTTAACTATGGCTACACCTTC	CASTYREVNYGYTF	TRBV13	TRBJ1-2	many	NA
TGTGCCTGGGAGGGGGGCTATGGCTACACCTTC	CAWEGGYGYTF	TRBV30	TRBJ1-2	many	NA
TGTGCCAGCAGTTGGGGGGGAGGGCGTAGCTATGGCTACACCTTC	CASSWGGGRSYGYTF	TRBV12-3/TRBV12-4	TRBJ1-2	many	NA
TGTGCCACCAGTGAAAGGACAGGGAGTCTGGAGACCCAGTACTTC	CATSERTGSLETQYF	TRBV24-1	TRBJ2-5	many	TRBD1
TGTGCCAGCAGCATAAAACGGAGCGGGAGGGCCGAGCAGTTCTTC	CASSIKRSGRAEQFF	TRBV28	TRBJ2-1	many	TRBD2
TGCAGTGCTCTCACGGACAGCTCCTACGAGCAGTACTTC	CSALTDSSYEQYF	TRBV20-1	TRBJ2-7	many	NA
TGTGCCAGCAGTTTCACGACACCCTACAATGAGCAGTTCTTC	CASSFTTPYNEQFF	TRBV12-3/TRBV12-4	TRBJ2-1	few	NA
TGTGCCATCGGACGAGAGACCCAGTACTTC	CAIGRETQYF	TRBV10-3	TRBJ2-5	NA	NA
TGCAGCGTTTGGACAGGGGAATCCTATGGCTACACCTTC	CSVWTGESYGYTF	TRBV29-1	TRBJ1-2	few	TRBD1
TGTGCCAGCAGTGAAAGCCCCGGGGCGGGAGGGGAGCAGTTCTTC	CASSESPGAGGEQFF	TRBV12-3/TRBV12-4	TRBJ2-1	NA	TRBD2
TGCAGTGCTAGAGATGTGGAAAGGGGAACAGATACGCAGTATTTT	CSARDVERGTDTQYF	TRBV20-1	TRBJ2-3	many	NA
TGTGCCTGGAGTGCTAGGGGTTCGAGAAACAATGAGCAGTTCTTC	CAWSARGSRNNEQFF	TRBV30	TRBJ2-1	few	NA
TGTGCCAGCAGCTCAGACAGGGCACCTTTGAACACTGAAGCTTTCTTT	CASSSDRAPLNTEAFF	TRBV7-8	TRBJ1-1	many	TRBD1
TGTGCCAGCAGCTTAGAAACTAGTAAGAAGACCCAGTACTTC	CASSLETSKKTQYF	TRBV7-9	TRBJ2-5	many	NA
TGTGCCAGCAGCTTGGCCGGTCTGCACACCGGGGAGCTGTTTTTT	CASSLAGLHTGELFF	TRBV5-6	TRBJ2-2	few	NA
TGTGCCAGCAGCTTAATGGCGGGAATCACAGATACGCAGTATTTT	CASSLMAGITDTQYF	TRBV7-2	TRBJ2-3	many	NA
TGTGCCAGCAGCCAAGGACCATATGGCTACACCTTC	CASSQGPYGYTF	TRBV4-2	TRBJ1-2	NA	NA
TGTGCCAGCAGCCCCAGGGCGGGGGGGCAAGAGACCCAGTACTTC	CASSPRAGGQETQYF	TRBV3-1	TRBJ2-5	many	TRBD2
TGTGCCAGCTCTACAGGGGGACCCGGGGAGCTGTTTTTT	CASSTGGPGELFF	TRBV18	TRBJ2-2	many	TRBD1
TGTGCCAGCAGTGTAAAGCGCTATGAGGGGGATACGCAGTATTTT	CASSVKRYEGDTQYF	TRBV2	TRBJ2-3	many	NA
TGTGCCAGCACCCAGGGGTCCCCGTCTCCTGAAGCTTTCTTT	CASTQGSPSPEAFF	TRBV2	TRBJ1-1	many	NA